This T cell receptor beta chain was found in a study of blood T cells in healthy people across ages. This CDR3 is built from 17 residues. The V gene end was trimmed by 1 base and the J gene end by 4 bases; junction bases not matched to a gene: 11. Looked up from germline, CDR1 is LGHNA and CDR2 is YNFKEQ. A second PCR of 7 to 11 cycles used a sample-barcoded 5' primer and a J-beta primer mix. MiXCR, applied by TCRdb to the 5' RACE reads, yields one record per CDR3 protein. The sample records around 1.1 million distinct CDR3 sequences, less than 45% being singletons. Sequencing was carried out using blood. The clonotype originates from a man aged 18 to 35 in good health. The rearrangement joins TRBV4-2 to TRBJ2-3, with 7 bases matching TRBD2. DNA of the CDR3: TGTGCCAGCAGCCAAGTTGTCCAGCGGGGAAGCTCAGATACGCAGTATTTT. As protein: CASSQVVQRGSSDTQYF.